This TCR beta chain was sequenced for a study of regulatory T cells in long-lasting Graves disease. This clonotype came up many times. This CDR3 is built from 16 residues. Trimming removed 4 bases from V and 7 bases from J; junction bases left unmatched: 6. The germline gives CDR1 SGHAT, CDR2 FQNNGV. Libraries of TCR beta came from iRepertoire HTBI primers plus Arm-PCR of CDR3 regions. From the multiplex PCR reads, TCRdb called clonotypes with MiXCR, one entry per CDR3 protein. The sample has 410,000 or so distinct CDR3 sequences, more than 13% seen once. Time point denoted: newly diagnosed GD, antithyroid drugs for less than 3 months. TCR sequences were obtained from RNA taken from PBMCs. These records were also assigned to another study, of T cells in Graves' hyperthyroidism and ophthalmopathy.

The specimen comprised peripheral blood mononuclear cells (PBMCs), sampled at new diagnosis, from a patient treated with antithyroid drugs. This sequence originates from a woman in her 30s with Graves disease. V and J are TRBV11-2 and TRBJ2-1, with 14 bases lining up with TRBD2. This chain's CDR3 is CASSSATSGRANEQFF. In DNA form, the CDR3 reads TGTGCCAGCAGCTCCGCGACTAGCGGGAGGGCTAATGAGCAGTTCTTC. The full variable domain, in which reference TRBV11-2 and TRBJ2-1 provide the parts outside the CDR3, is EAGVAQSPRYKIIEKRQSVAFWCNPISGHATLYWYQQILGQGPKLLIQFQNNGVVDDSQLPKDRFSAERLKGVDSTLKIQPAKLEDSAVYLCASSSATSGRANEQFFGPGTRLTVL.